This TCR beta chain is from a study of blood T cell repertoires in COVID-19. Study in general: Collection of acute and convalescent COVID-19 samples took place in the United States, Italy and Spain. T cells, B-cell-depleted T cells, or PBMCs supplied cDNA or gDNA.

As handled by the study authors: It was from reference gene primer amplification that nucleated cell counts were estimated. Clones were sequenced by immunoSEQ multiplex PCR, and TCRdb holds only the in-frame ones, with some missing. That table gives V, J and clone size, and the DNA gave D and trimming. The profile shows roughly 91,000 clones, around 83% of them singletons. The CDR3 runs 14 residues. V was clipped by 7 bases and J by 0 bases, with 12 bases between them. Looked up from germline, CDR1 is ENHRY and CDR2 is SYGVKD. What was sequenced was peripheral blood. V and J are TRBV10-3 and TRBJ1-1, with a tentative D call TRBD1 (6 bases). This clonotype was sampled from a man in his 70s with active or convalescent COVID-19. The CDR3 loop reads CAIKGEGMNTEAFF. CDR3 bases: TGTGCCATCAAGGGGGAAGGGATGAACACTGAAGCTTTCTTT.